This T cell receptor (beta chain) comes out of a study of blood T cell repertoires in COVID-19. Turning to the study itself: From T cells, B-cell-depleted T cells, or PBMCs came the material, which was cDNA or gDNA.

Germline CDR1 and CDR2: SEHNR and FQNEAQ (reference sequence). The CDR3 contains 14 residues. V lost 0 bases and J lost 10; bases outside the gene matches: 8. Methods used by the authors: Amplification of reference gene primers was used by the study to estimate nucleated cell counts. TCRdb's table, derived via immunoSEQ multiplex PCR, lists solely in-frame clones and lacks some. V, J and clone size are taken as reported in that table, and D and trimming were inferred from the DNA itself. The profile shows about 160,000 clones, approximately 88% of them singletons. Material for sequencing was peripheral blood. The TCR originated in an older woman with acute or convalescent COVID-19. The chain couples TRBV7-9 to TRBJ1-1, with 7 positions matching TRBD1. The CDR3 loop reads CASSLATGKGRAFF. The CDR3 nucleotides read TGTGCCAGCAGCTTAGCGACAGGGAAGGGACGAGCTTTCTTT.